These 26 T cell receptor beta chains were sequenced from one sample in a study of CD4 T cells in relation to SARS-CoV-2 and coronaviruses. Profiled with immunoSEQ multiplex PCR; TCRdb holds only in-frame clones, not every one. In the table there are about 41,000 clones, over 70% of which are singletons. No antigen has been identified for these receptors. Sequencing was carried out using naive CD4+ T cells from PBMCs, cultured in vitro. Subset indicated: naive CD4+ T cells isolated by negative enrichment. Every receptor here comes from an adult with COVID-19.

In DNA form, the CDR3 reads TGCAGTGCTAGTAAGACAGAGCAAAGGGAAGCTTTCTTT. This translates into CSASKTEQREAFF. The gene calls are TRBV20-1 and TRBJ1-1; a weak D match, TRBD1 (5 bases). This CDR3 spans 13 amino acids. Trimming took off 3 bases at V and 8 bases at J, with 16 bases between the two ends. From germline, CDR1 is DFQATT and CDR2 SNEGSKA (reference sequence).

The chain joins TRBV28 to TRBJ2-1; TRBD2 matches 11 bases. Per the germline V gene, CDR1 is MDHEN and CDR2 is SYDVKM. The junction had 1 base not matched to a gene; V was cut back by 3 bases and J by 3 bases. This CDR3 is built from 15 residues. The DNA for the CDR3 is TGTGCCAGCAGTTTCGGGACTAGCGGCTACAATGAGCAGTTCTTC. Protein product: CASSFGTSGYNEQFF. Looking up the rest from reference TRBV28 and TRBJ2-1 gives the full variable domain: DVKVTQSSRYLVKRTGEKVFLECVQDMDHENMFWYRQDPGLGLRLIYFSYDVKMKEKGDIPEGYSVSREKKERFSLILESASTNQTSMYLCASSFGTSGYNEQFFGPGTRLTVL.

This clone was counted between two and nine times. The rearrangement links TRBV19 to TRBJ2-3; 10 bases fit TRBD2. CDR1 and CDR2 (germline): LNHDA, SQIVND (reference sequence). CDR3 length: 16 amino acids. Germline trimming cut 5 bases from V and 1 base from J; bases unmatched to any gene: 6. The CDR3 bases are TGTGCCAGTAGTCCTCTAGCGGGAGAGGGCACAGATACGCAGTATTTT. Translating it yields CASSPLAGEGTDTQYF.

This chain joins TRBV4-1 and TRBJ2-7; a possible D gene is TRBD2 (5 bases). The ends were cut back, 1 base at V and 4 bases at J, with 14 bases in the middle. Germline CDR1 and CDR2: MGHRA and YSYEKL. This CDR3 is 15 amino acids long. The CDR3 here is CASSQVARAGYEQYF. CDR3 in DNA: TGCGCCAGCAGCCAAGTGGCCCGGGCGGGTTACGAGCAGTACTTC.

This rearrangement joins TRBV30 to TRBJ1-5; D is undetermined. Per germline, CDR1 GTSNPN and CDR2 SVGIG (reference sequence). Trimming took 2 bases from V and 3 from J, leaving 8 bases between them. The CDR3 runs 13 residues. The CDR3 reads CAWSSGPNQPQHF. The CDR3 DNA sequence: TGTGCCTGGAGTTCAGGACCCAATCAGCCCCAGCATTTT.

V usage is TRBV9 and J usage is TRBJ1-2; no definite D call. Germline CDR1 and CDR2: SGDLS and YYNGEE. Trimming left V 3 bases short and J 8 bases short, with 20 bases between. The length of the CDR3 is 15 residues. DNA of the CDR3: TGTGCCAGCAGCGCCTATGGGTTGGGAATCGAAGGCTACACCTTC. This codes for CASSAYGLGIEGYTF.

This clone was observed a handful of times. The chain combines TRBV25-1 with TRBJ2-1; D is uncertain. The CDR3 is 14 residues long. Trimming cost V 8 bases and J 6 bases, with 17 bases left between them. Per germline, CDR1 MGHDK and CDR2 SYGVNS. The CDR3 DNA reads as TGTGCCAGCTGGGAAGCGTCACCCAGCAATGAGCAGTTCTTC. It codes for CASWEASPSNEQFF.

This chain connects TRBV20-1 to TRBJ2-1; D remains ambiguous. Trimming shortened V by 5 bases and J by 3 bases, and 5 bases separated the two germline ends. Per the germline V gene, CDR1 is DFQATT and CDR2 is SNEGSKA (reference sequence). The CDR3 loop spans 11 amino acids. CDR3 sequence (DNA): TGCAGTGCTTCCTACTACAATGAGCAGTTCTTC. The encoded protein is CSASYYNEQFF.

The rearrangement links TRBV27 to TRBJ2-3; unclear D gene. Per germline, CDR1 MNHEY and CDR2 SMNVEV (reference sequence). The germline V and J ends were trimmed by 0 bases and 7 bases, with 8 bases remaining between them. This CDR3 is 13 amino acids long. The DNA for the CDR3 is TGTGCCAGCAGTTTATCAGATCGGTATACGCAGTATTTT. Protein: CASSLSDRYTQYF.

The rearrangement uses TRBV5-4 and TRBJ2-4, with D possibly being TRBD1 or TRBD2 (5 bases each). The CDR3 covers 15 residues. Germline-derived CDR1 and CDR2 are SGHNT and YYREEE (reference sequence). V was clipped by 3 bases and J by 1 base, with 11 bases between them. The CDR3 spells CASSSGWEAKNIQYF. In DNA, the CDR3 is TGTGCCAGCAGCTCAGGGTGGGAGGCCAAAAACATTCAGTACTTC.

This chain uses TRBV3-1 (or the pseudogene TRBV3-2) with TRBJ2-2; D remains unclear. There are 17 residues in the CDR3. Trimming cost V 1 base and J 0 bases, with 12 bases left between them. Looked up from germline, CDR1 is LGHDT and CDR2 is YNNKEL (reference sequence). CDR3 coding DNA: TGTGCCAGCAGCCAAGGAATCACGGCCACGAACACCGGGGAGCTGTTTTTT. It yields the protein CASSQGITATNTGELFF.

The chain combines TRBV10-3 with TRBJ2-1; TRBD2 matches at 9 bases. Losses at the gene ends were 10 bases for V and 9 bases for J; bases not matched to a gene: 10. The germline V gene has CDR1 ENHRY and CDR2 SYGVKD. The CDR3 is made up of 13 amino acids. The CDR3 sequence is CATMTSGGGEQFF. CDR3 sequence (DNA): TGTGCCACCATGACTAGCGGCGGTGGTGAGCAGTTCTTC.

This chain connects TRBV9 to TRBJ2-1; a weak D match, TRBD2 (6 bases). Germline CDR1 SGDLS, CDR2 YYNGEE. V lost 0 bases to trimming and J lost 6 bases, with 16 bases between them. This CDR3 has 16 amino acids. The CDR3, as DNA: TGTGCCAGCAGCGTAGCGTGGGGAGGTGCGGGCAATGAGCAGTTCTTC. Translated: CASSVAWGGAGNEQFF.

The chain employs TRBV28 and TRBJ2-3; TRBD2 matches 7 bases. This CDR3 is 14 amino acids long. The J segment lost 5 bases and the V segment lost 3 bases, leaving 5 bases of the junction unmatched. Germline assignment: CDR1 MDHEN and CDR2 SYDVKM. Here the CDR3 DNA reads TGTGCCAGCAGTTTGCGGGAGCCAGGAGATACGCAGTATTTT. Its translation: CASSLREPGDTQYF.

This rearrangement joins TRBV18 to TRBJ2-7; 8 bases fit TRBD2. The CDR3 covers 10 residues. Germline values: CDR1 KGHSH, CDR2 LQKENI. Here the CDR3 DNA reads TGTTCGGGGGGGTCCTACGAGCAGTACTTC. Translation gives CSGGSYEQYF.

The chain is built from TRBV7-3 and TRBJ2-1; D possibly corresponds to TRBD2 (6 bases). Trimming took 5 bases from V and 6 from J, leaving 17 bases between them. The CDR3 extends over 15 amino acids. The germline V gene has CDR1 SGHTA and CDR2 FQGTGA. DNA of the CDR3: TGTGCCAGCAGCCTGGGCGGGGACTCGTCCAATGAGCAGTTCTTC. Its protein product is CASSLGGDSSNEQFF. The variable domain in full, with the rest retrieved from reference TRBV7-3 and TRBJ2-1, is GAGVSQTPSNKVTEKGKYVELRCDPISGHTALYWYRQSLGQGPEFLIYFQGTGAADDSGLPNDRFFAVRPEGSVSTLKIQRTERGDSAVYLCASSLGGDSSNEQFFGPGTRLTVL.

The chain uses TRBV30 and TRBJ1-1; possibly TRBD1 for D (5 bases). The V gene lost 5 bases and the J gene lost 5 bases, with 21 bases spanning the gap. CDR1 is GTSNPN and CDR2 is SVGIG in the germline V gene (reference sequence). The CDR3 is 15 amino acids. The CDR3 sequence: CAWSRLTVLSTEAFF. CDR3 DNA sequence: TGTGCCTGGTCCCGCCTGACAGTCTTGAGTACTGAAGCTTTCTTT.

The V and J genes are TRBV3-1 (or the pseudogene TRBV3-2) and TRBJ2-5, with TRBD2 matching 11 bases. Germline V gene data show CDR1 as LGHDT and CDR2 as YNNKEL (reference sequence). This CDR3 has 16 amino acids. V was pared by 1 base and J by 2 bases, with 3 bases of the junction left unmatched. CDR3 sequence reads: CASSQAGTSGQETQYF. CDR3 nucleotides: TGTGCCAGCAGCCAAGCGGGGACTAGCGGTCAAGAGACCCAGTACTTC.

This clone appeared a single time. V and J are TRBV6-5 and TRBJ1-4; TRBD1 might be the D (6 bases). Germline CDR1 MNHEY, CDR2 SVGAGI. The CDR3 runs to 13 residues. Trimming stripped 8 bases from V and 4 bases from J, with 11 bases between. In DNA, the CDR3 is TGTGCCAGCTCCGGACAGAGTAATGAAAAACTGTTTTTT. Residues: CASSGQSNEKLFF.

The gene calls are TRBV28 and TRBJ2-3; D uncertain. Germline V gene data show CDR1 as MDHEN and CDR2 as SYDVKM. V was shortened by 5 bases and J by 4 bases, with 7 bases between the two germline ends. This CDR3 comprises 12 residues. The CDR3: CASSLVSDTQYF. The CDR3, as DNA: TGTGCCAGCAGTCTAGTTTCAGATACGCAGTATTTT.

The gene calls are TRBV18 and TRBJ2-1, with a tentative D call TRBD2 (6 bases). CDR3 length: 14 amino acids. CDR1 is KGHSH and CDR2 is LQKENI in the germline V gene. V was shortened by 2 bases and J by 4 bases, with 9 bases between the two germline ends. The DNA of the CDR3 is TGTGCCAGCTCACCATTGGCGGGGTACAATGAGCAGTTCTTC. It codes for CASSPLAGYNEQFF. Full variable domain (outside the CDR3, taken from reference TRBV18 and TRBJ2-1): NAGVMQNPRHLVRRRGQEARLRCSPMKGHSHVYWYRQLPEEGLKFMVYLQKENIIDESGMPKERFSAEFPKEGPSILRIQQVVRGDSAAYFCASSPLAGYNEQFFGPGTRLTVL.

The CDR3 DNA reads TGTGCCAGTATCCTCCGGGACAGGGGACCTGAAGCTTTCTTT. This translates into CASILRDRGPEAFF. This chain joins TRBV19 and TRBJ1-1, with TRBD1 matching 10 bases. The CDR3 consists of 14 residues. From germline, CDR1 is LNHDA and CDR2 SQIVND (reference sequence). V trimming: 7 bases; J trimming: 6 bases; junction bases outside the gene matches: 8.

The chain couples TRBV10-3 to TRBJ1-2; D is undetermined. Germline CDR1 reads ENHRY; CDR2 reads SYGVKD. V lost 2 bases and J 2 bases, leaving 9 bases between the germline ends. This CDR3 contains 14 residues. This CDR3 reads CAISEPAANYGYTF. The CDR3 nucleotides read TGTGCCATCAGTGAGCCCGCAGCGAACTATGGCTACACCTTC.

J is TRBJ2-2 and V is TRBV7-9; unclear D gene. This CDR3 region has 15 residues. V dropped 1 base and J dropped 5 bases, with 11 bases sitting between them. CDR1 and CDR2 from the germline V gene are SEHNR and FQNEAQ (reference sequence). The DNA for the CDR3 is TGTGCCAGCAGCTTAGACCCCCGGGCGACCGGGGAGCTGTTTTTT. It is translated as CASSLDPRATGELFF.

Here the CDR3 reads CASSTGLAGAYEQYF. In DNA form, the CDR3 reads TGTGCCAGCAGTACGGGACTAGCGGGAGCCTACGAGCAGTACTTC. The chain employs TRBV11-2 and TRBJ2-7; 14 nucleotides match TRBD2. The CDR3 covers 15 residues. Germline CDR1 is SGHAT and CDR2 is FQNNGV. J was trimmed by 2 bases and V by 6 bases; bases with no gene match: 3.

The chain is built from TRBV7-8 and TRBJ2-1; TRBD2 aligns across 12 bases. The ends lost 6 bases at V and 10 bases at J; junction bases unmatched: 7. The CDR3 is 14 residues long. CDR1 is SGHVS, CDR2 FQNEAQ, per germline. CDR3 DNA: TGTGCCAGCAGTCCTAGCGGGAGGGCCAACGAGCAGTTCTTC. Translating gives CASSPSGRANEQFF.